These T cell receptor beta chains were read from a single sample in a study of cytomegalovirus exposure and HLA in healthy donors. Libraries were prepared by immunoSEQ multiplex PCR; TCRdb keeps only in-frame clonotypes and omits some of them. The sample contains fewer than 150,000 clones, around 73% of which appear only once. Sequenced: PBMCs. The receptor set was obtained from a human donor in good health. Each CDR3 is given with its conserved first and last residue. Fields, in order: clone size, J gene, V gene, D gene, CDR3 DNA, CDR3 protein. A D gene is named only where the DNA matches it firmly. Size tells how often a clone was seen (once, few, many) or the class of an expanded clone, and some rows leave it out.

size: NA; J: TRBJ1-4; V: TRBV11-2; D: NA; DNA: TGTGCCAGCAGCCAACGGGTGACTAATGAAAAACTGTTTTTT; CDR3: CASSQRVTNEKLFF
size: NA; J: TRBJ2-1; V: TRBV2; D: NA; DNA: TGTGCCAGCCCTAAAGGGGGTCGTGAGCAGTTCTTC; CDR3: CASPKGGREQFF
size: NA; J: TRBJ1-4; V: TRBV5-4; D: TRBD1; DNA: TGTGCCAGCAGCCCAGGACAGGGCCTCATGGGGGAACTGTTTTTT; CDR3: CASSPGQGLMGELFF
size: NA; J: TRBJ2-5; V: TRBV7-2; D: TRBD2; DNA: TGTGCCAGCAGCTCACTAGCGGGGGCAACAAAAGAGACCCAGTACTTC; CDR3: CASSSLAGATKETQYF
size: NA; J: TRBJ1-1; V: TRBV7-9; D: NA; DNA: TGTGCCAGCAGCCTACCGACAGGAGGCTATGTTGAAGCTTTCTTT; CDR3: CASSLPTGGYVEAFF
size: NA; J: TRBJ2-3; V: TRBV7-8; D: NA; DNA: TGTGCCAGCAGCGAAACACACACAGATACGCAGTATTTT; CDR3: CASSETHTDTQYF
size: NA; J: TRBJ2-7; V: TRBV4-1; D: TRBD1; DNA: TGCGCCAGCAGCTCGGGACAGACCGAACCCTACGAGCAGTACTTC; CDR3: CASSSGQTEPYEQYF
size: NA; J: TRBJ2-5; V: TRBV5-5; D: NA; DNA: TGTGCCAGCAGCTTGGTCCCCGGGGGGCTTGAACAAGAGACCCAGTACTTC; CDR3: CASSLVPGGLEQETQYF
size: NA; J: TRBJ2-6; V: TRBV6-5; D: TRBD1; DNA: TGTGCCAGCAATCCTAGACAGGGAGTCAACGTCCTGACTTTC; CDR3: CASNPRQGVNVLTF
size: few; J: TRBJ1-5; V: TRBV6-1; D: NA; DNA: TGTGCCAGCAGTGAATATAGCAATCAGCCCCAGCATTTT; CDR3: CASSEYSNQPQHF
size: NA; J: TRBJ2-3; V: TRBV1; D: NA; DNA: TGCACCAGCAGCCAACCCAGCGGGGACACAGATACGCAGTATTTT; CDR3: CTSSQPSGDTDTQYF
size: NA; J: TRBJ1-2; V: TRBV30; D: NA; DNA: TGTGCCTGGAGTAGTGGGGGGGGCTACACCTTC; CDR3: CAWSSGGGYTF
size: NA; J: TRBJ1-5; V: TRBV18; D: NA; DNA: TGTGCCAGCTCACCAATCGCGGATAGCAATCAGCCCCAGCATTTT; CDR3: CASSPIADSNQPQHF
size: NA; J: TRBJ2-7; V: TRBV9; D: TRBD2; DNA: TGTGCCAGCAGCGTAGTGGCTAGCGGGTACGAGCAGTACTTC; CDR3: CASSVVASGYEQYF
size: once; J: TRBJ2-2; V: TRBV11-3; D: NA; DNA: TGTGCCAGCAGCTTAGGTTCAGGGGCCGGGGAGCTGTTTTTT; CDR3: CASSLGSGAGELFF
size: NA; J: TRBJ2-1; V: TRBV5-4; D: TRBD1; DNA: TGTGCCAGCAGCTCCCCAGGGGGTAATGAGCAGTTCTTC; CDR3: CASSSPGGNEQFF
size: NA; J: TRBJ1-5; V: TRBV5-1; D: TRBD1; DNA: TGCGCCAGCAGCCTGAGACAGGGGGGCCAGCCCCAGCATTTT; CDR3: CASSLRQGGQPQHF
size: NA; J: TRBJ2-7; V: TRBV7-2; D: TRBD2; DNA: TGTGCCAGCAGCCCCAGCGGGGGGACCTACGAGCAGTACTTC; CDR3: CASSPSGGTYEQYF
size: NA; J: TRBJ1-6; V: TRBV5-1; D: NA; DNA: TGCGCCAGCAGCTTAAGGGGTTTTAATTCACCCCTCCACTTT; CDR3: CASSLRGFNSPLHF
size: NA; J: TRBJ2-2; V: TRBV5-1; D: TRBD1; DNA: TGCGCCAGCAGCCTCCGACGCCTGACGACAGGGGGCAACACCGGGGAGCTGTTTTTT; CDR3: CASSLRRLTTGGNTGELFF
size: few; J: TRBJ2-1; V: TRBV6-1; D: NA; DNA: TGTGCCAGCAGTGAAAAGACAGATTACAATGAGCAGTTCTTC; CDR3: CASSEKTDYNEQFF
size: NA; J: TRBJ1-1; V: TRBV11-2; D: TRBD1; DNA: TGTGCCAGCAGCCCCGTTAGTGGGACAGTCGAAGCTTTCTTT; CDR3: CASSPVSGTVEAFF
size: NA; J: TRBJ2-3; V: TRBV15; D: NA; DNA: TGTGCCACCAGCGGCAGAGAGGGTACGCAGTATTTT; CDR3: CATSGREGTQYF
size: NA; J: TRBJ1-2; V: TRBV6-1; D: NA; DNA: TGTGCCAGCAGTGTCCTCCTGCAGGACTATGGCTACACCTTC; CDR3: CASSVLLQDYGYTF
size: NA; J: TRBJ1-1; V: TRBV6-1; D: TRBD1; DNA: TGTGCCAGCAGACCACAGGGGCTCAACACTGAAGCTTTCTTT; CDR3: CASRPQGLNTEAFF
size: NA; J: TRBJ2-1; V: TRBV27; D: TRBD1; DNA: TGTGCCAGCAGTCCCCGGACAGGGTCCAACAATGAGCAGTTCTTC; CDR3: CASSPRTGSNNEQFF